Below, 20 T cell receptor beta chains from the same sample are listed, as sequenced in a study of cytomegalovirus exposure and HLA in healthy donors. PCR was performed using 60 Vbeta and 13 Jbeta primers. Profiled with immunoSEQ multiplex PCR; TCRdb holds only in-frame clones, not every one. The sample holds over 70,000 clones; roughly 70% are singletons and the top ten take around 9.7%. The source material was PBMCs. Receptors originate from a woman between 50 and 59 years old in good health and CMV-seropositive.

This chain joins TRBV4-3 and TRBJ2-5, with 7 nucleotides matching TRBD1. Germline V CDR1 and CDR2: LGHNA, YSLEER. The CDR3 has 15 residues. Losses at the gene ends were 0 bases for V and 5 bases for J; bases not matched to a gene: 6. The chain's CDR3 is CASSQDEGAGETQYF. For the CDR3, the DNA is TGCGCCAGCAGCCAAGATGAGGGGGCAGGGGAGACCCAGTACTTC.

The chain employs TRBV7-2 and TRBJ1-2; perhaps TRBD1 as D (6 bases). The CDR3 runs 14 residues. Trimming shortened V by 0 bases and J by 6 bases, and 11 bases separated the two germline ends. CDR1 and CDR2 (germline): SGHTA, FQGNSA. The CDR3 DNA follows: TGTGCCAGCAGCTTAGCTAGCAGGGGAGATGGCTACACCTTC. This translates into CASSLASRGDGYTF.

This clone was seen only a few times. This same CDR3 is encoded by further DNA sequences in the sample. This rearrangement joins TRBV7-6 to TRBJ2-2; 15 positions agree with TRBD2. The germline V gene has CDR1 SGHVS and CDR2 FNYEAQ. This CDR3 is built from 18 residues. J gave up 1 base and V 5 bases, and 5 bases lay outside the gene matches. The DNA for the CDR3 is TGTGCCAGCAGCCCCCGGACTAGCGGGAGGGTGAACACCGGGGAGCTGTTTTTT. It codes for CASSPRTSGRVNTGELFF.

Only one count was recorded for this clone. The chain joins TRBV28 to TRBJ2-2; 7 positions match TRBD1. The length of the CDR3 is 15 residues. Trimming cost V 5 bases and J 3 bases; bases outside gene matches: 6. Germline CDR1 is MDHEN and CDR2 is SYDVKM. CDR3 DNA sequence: TGTGCCAGCAGTGCACAGGGGTATGACACCGGGGAGCTGTTTTTT. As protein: CASSAQGYDTGELFF.

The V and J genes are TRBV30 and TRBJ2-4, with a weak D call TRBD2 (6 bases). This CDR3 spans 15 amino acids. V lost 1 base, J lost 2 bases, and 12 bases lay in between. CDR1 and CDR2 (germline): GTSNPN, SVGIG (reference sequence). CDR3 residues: CAWSEGRSPKNIQYF. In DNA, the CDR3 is TGTGCCTGGAGTGAGGGGAGGAGCCCCAAAAACATTCAGTACTTC.

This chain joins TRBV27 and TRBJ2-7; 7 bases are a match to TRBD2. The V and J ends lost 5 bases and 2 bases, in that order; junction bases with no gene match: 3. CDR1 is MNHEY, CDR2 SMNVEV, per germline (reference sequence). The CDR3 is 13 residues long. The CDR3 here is CASSSGTTYEQYF. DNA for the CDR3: TGTGCCAGCAGTAGCGGGACGACCTACGAGCAGTACTTC.

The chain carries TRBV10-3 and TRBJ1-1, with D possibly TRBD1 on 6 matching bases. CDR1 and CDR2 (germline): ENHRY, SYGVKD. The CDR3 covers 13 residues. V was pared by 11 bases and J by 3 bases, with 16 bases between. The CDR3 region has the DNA TGTGCCGTAATACAGGGACCGGACACTGAAGCTTTCTTT. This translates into CAVIQGPDTEAFF.

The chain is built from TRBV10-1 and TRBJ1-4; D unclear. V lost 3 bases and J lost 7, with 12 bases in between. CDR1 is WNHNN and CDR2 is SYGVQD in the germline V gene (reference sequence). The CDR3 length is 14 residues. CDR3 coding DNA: TGCGCCAGCAGTGATGACGGGAACCTTGAAAAACTGTTTTTT. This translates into CASSDDGNLEKLFF.

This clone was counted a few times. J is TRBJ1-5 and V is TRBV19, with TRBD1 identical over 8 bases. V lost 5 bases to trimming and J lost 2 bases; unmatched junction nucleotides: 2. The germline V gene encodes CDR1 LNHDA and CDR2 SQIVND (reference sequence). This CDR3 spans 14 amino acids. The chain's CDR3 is CASSSTGGNQPQHF. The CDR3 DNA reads TGTGCCAGTAGTTCGACAGGGGGCAATCAGCCCCAGCATTTT.

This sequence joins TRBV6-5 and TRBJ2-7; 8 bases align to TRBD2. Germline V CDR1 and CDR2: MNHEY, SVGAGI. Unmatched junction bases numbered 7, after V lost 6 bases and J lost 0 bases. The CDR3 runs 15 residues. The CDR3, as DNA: TGTGCCAGCAGCTACAGCGGGGGAAGCTCCTACGAGCAGTACTTC. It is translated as CASSYSGGSSYEQYF.

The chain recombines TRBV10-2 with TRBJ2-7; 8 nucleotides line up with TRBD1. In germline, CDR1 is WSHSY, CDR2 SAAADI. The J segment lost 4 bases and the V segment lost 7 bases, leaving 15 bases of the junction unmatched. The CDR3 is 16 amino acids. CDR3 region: CASMPFTTGDNYEQYF. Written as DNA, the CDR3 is TGCGCCAGCATGCCCTTTACGACAGGGGATAATTACGAGCAGTACTTC.

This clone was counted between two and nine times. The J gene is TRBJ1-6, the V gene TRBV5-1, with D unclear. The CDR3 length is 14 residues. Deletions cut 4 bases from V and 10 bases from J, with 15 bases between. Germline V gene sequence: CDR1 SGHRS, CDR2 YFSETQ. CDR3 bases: TGCGCCAGCAGCGGGTCAGACTCTGGGTCACCCCTCCACTTT. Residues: CASSGSDSGSPLHF.

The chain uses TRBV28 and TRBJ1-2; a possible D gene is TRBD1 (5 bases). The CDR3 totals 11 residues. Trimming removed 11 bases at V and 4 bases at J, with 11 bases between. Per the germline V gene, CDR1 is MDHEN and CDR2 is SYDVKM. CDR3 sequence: CASRDAYGYTF. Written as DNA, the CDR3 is TGTGCCTCGCGGGACGCCTATGGCTACACCTTC.

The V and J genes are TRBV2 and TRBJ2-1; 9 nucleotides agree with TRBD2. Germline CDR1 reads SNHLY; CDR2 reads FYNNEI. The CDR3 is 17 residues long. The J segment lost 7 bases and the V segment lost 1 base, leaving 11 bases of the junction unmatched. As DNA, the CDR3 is TGTGCCAGCAGTGAAGGACGCGGCGGGGGGGCACGGAATGAGCAGTTCTTC. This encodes CASSEGRGGGARNEQFF. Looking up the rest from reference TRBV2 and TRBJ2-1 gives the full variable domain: EPEVTQTPSHQVTQMGQEVILRCVPISNHLYFYWYRQILGQKVEFLVSFYNNEISEKSEIFDDQFSVERPDGSNFTLKIRSTKLEDSAMYFCASSEGRGGGARNEQFFGPGTRLTVL.

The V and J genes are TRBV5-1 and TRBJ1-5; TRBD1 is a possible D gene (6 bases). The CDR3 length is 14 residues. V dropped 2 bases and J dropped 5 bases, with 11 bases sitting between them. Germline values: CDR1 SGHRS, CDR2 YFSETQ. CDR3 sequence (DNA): TGCGCCAGCAGCTTATTGGGGGCAGATCAGCCCCAGCATTTT. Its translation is CASSLLGADQPQHF. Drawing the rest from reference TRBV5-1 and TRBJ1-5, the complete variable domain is KAGVTQTPRYLIKTRGQQVTLSCSPISGHRSVSWYQQTPGQGLQFLFEYFSETQRNKGNFPGRFSGRQFSNSRSEMNVSTLELGDSALYLCASSLLGADQPQHFGDGTRLSIL.

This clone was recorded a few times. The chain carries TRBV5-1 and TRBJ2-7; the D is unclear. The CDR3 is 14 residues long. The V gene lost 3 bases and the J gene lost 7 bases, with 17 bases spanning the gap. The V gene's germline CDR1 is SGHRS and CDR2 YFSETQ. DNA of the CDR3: TGCGCCAGCAGCTCTGGCGACTCGATCAAGGAGCAGTACTTC. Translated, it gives CASSSGDSIKEQYF. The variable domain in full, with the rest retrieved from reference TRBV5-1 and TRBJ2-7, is KAGVTQTPRYLIKTRGQQVTLSCSPISGHRSVSWYQQTPGQGLQFLFEYFSETQRNKGNFPGRFSGRQFSNSRSEMNVSTLELGDSALYLCASSSGDSIKEQYFGPGTRLTVT.

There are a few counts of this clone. CDR3 bases: TGCAGCGTCAACGGACAGGGTAACTATGGCTACACCTTC. This gives the protein CSVNGQGNYGYTF. This chain connects TRBV29-1 to TRBJ1-2; 8 nucleotides agree with TRBD1. The CDR3 is 13 amino acids. CDR1 and CDR2 (germline): SQVTM, ANQGSEA. V was pared by 6 bases and J by 1 base, with 4 bases of the junction left unmatched.

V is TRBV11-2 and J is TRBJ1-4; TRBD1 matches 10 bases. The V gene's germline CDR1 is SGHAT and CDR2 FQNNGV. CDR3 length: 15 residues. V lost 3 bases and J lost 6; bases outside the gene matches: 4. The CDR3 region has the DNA TGTGCCAGCAGCTTTCGGGACAGGGGCGATGAAAAACTGTTTTTT. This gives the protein CASSFRDRGDEKLFF.

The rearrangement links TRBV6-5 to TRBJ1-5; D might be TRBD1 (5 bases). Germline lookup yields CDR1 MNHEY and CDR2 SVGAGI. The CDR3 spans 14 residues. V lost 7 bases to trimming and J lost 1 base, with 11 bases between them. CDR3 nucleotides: TGTGCCAGCAAGGGGATTAGGAGCAATCAGCCCCAGCATTTT. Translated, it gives CASKGIRSNQPQHF.

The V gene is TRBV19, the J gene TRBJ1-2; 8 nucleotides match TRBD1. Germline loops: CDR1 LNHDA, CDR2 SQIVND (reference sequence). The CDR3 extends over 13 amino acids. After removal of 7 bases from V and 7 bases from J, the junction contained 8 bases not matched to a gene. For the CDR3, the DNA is TGTGCCAGTACCGGGACAGGCTCCTTTGGCTACACCTTC. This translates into CASTGTGSFGYTF.